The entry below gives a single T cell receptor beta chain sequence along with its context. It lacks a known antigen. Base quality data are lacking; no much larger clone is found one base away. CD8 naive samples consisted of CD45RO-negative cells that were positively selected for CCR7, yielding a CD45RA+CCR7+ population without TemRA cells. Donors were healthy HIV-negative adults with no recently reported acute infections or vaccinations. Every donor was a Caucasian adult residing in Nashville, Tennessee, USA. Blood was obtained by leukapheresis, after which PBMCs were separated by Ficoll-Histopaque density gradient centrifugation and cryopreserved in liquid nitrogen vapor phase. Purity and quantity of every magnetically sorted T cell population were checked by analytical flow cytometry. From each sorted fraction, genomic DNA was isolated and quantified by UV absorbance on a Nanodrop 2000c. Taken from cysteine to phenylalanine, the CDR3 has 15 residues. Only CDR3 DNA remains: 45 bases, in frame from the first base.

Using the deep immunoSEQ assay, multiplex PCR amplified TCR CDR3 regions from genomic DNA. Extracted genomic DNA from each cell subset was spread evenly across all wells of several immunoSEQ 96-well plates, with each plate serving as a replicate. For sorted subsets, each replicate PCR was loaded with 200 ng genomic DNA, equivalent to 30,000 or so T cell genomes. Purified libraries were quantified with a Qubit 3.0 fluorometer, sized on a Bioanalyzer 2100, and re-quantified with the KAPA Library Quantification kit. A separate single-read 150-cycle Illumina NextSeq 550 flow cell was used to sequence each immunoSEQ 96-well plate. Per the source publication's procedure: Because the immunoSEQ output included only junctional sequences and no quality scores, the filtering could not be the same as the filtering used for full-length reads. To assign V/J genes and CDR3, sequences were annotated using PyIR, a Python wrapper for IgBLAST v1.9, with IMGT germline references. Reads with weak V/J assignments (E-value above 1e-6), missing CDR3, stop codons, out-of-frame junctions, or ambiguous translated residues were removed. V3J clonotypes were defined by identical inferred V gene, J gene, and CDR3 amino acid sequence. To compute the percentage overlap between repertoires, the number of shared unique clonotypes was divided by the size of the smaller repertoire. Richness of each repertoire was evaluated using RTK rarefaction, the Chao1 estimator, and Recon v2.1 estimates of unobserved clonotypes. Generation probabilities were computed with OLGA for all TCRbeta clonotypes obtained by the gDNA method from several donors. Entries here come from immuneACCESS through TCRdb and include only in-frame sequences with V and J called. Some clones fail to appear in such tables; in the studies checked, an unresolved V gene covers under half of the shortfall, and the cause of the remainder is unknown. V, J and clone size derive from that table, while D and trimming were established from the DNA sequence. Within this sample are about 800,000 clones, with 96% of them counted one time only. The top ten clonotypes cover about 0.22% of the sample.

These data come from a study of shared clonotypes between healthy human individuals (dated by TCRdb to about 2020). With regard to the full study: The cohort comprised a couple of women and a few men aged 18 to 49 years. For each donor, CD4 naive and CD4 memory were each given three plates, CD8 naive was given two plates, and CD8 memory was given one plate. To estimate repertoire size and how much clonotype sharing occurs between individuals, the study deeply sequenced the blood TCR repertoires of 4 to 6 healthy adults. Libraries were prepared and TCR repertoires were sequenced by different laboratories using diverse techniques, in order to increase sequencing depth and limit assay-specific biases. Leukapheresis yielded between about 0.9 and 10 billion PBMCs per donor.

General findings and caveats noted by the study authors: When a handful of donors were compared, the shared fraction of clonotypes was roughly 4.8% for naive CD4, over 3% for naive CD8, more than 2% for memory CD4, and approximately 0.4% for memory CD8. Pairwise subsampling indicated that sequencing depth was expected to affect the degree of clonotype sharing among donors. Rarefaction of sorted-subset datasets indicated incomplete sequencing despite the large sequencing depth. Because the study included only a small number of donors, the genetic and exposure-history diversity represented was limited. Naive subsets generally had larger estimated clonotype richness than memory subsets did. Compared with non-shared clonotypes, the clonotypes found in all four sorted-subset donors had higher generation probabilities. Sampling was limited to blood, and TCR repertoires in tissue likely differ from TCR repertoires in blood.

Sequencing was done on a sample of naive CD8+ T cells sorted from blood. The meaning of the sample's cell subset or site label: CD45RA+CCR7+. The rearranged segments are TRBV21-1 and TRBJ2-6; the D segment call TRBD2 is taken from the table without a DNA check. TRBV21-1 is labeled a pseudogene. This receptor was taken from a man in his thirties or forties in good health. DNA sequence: TGTGCCAGCACCTGGGGGGTGACAGGGGCCAACGTCCTGACTTTC. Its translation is CASTWGVTGANVLTF.